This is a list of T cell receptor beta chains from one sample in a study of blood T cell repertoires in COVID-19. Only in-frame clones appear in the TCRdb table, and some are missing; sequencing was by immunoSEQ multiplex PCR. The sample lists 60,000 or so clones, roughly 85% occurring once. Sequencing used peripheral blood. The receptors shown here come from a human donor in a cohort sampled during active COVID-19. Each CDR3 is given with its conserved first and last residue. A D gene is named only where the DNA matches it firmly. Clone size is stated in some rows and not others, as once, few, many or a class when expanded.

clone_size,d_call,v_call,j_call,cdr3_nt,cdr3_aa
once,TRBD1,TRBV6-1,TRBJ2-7,TGTGCCAGCAGTGAACCCGGGACAGGGAACTCCTACGAGCAGTACTTC,CASSEPGTGNSYEQYF
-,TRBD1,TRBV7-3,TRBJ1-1,TGTGCCAGCAGCCCGTCCCGACAGGGGATTAACACTGAAGCTTTCTTT,CASSPSRQGINTEAFF
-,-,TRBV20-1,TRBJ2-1,TGCAGTGCCTATAGAGATGAGCAGTTCTTC,CSAYRDEQFF
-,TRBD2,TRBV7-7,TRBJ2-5,TGTGCCAGCAGCTCCTTGACGGGGGGACAAGAGACCCAGTACTTC,CASSSLTGGQETQYF
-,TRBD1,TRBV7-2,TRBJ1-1,TGTGCCAGCAGCTTAACAGGGGTCGCTAATGAAGCTTTCTTT,CASSLTGVANEAFF
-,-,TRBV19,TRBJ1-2,TGTGCCAGTAGTACAACGTCGGCAGCGCCGGAGGGCTACACCTTC,CASSTTSAAPEGYTF
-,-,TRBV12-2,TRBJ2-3,TGTGCAAGTCGCTTAGGACTAGTCCAAACCACAGATACGCAGTATTTT,CASRLGLVQTTDTQYF
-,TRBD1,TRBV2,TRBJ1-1,TGTGCCAGCCGGCGACAGGGGGCCTCTCAGGGGGCTCCAACACTGGGAGCTTTCTTT,CASRRQGASQGAPTLGAFF
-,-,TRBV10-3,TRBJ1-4,TGTGCCATCAGTGTGGCACAGGGATACGAAAAACTGTTTTTT,CAISVAQGYEKLFF
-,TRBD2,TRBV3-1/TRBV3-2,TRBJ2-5,TGTGCCAGCAGCCAAGGACTAGCGGGGGGGGAGACCCAGTACTTC,CASSQGLAGGETQYF
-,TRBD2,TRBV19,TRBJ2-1,TGTGCCAGTAGAACCGCGGGGGGGTCCTACAATGAGCAGTTCTTC,CASRTAGGSYNEQFF
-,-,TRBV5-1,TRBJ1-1,TGCGCCAGCAGCTTGAACCCGCTGGGGGGGACCACTGAAGCTTTCTTT,CASSLNPLGGTTEAFF
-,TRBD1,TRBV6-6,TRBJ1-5,TGTGCCAGCAGTTACCGGACAGGGGGTAATCAGCCCCAGCATTTT,CASSYRTGGNQPQHF
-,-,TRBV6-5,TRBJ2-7,TGTGCCAGCGCCTCGGGGGTCCAGACCTACGAGCAGTACTTC,CASASGVQTYEQYF
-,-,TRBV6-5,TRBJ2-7,TGTGCCAGCAGTTACCACATGACAGGCTACGAGCAGTACTTC,CASSYHMTGYEQYF
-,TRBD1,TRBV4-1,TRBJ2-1,TGCGCCAGCGGGACAGTCAACAATGAGCAGTTCTTC,CASGTVNNEQFF
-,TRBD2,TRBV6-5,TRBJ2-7,TGTGCCAGCAGACCGGGACTATCCACCTACGAGCAGTACTTC,CASRPGLSTYEQYF
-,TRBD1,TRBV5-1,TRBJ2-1,TGCGCCAGCAGCTTGAAGACAGGGGATTACAATGAGCAGTTCTTC,CASSLKTGDYNEQFF
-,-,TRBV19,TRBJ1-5,TGTGCCAGTAGTATGAGGATTTATAGCAATCAGCCCCAGCATTTT,CASSMRIYSNQPQHF
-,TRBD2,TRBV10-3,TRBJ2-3,TGTGCCATCAGCGGGAGCGGGGGGGCGGAAGATACGCAGTATTTT,CAISGSGGAEDTQYF
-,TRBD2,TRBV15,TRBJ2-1,TGTGCCACCGCCCCAGGGAGTAGCGGGGGAGGCTCCTACAATGAGCAGTTCTTC,CATAPGSSGGGSYNEQFF
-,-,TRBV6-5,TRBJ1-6,TGTGCCAGCAGGGCCGGGACTGGGTATTATTCACCCCTCCACTTT,CASRAGTGYYSPLHF
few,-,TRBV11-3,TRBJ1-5,TGTGCCAGCAGCCCCCACAGGATAGATCAGCCCCAGCATTTT,CASSPHRIDQPQHF
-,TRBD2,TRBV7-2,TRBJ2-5,TGTGCCAGCAGCTTAGCGGGGGGAGGGGAGACCCAGTACTTC,CASSLAGGGETQYF
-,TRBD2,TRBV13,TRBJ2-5,TGTGCCAGCAGCTTAGCGGGCGGGGGGGCCCTGAAGACCCAGTACTTC,CASSLAGGGALKTQYF
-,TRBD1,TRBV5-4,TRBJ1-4,TGTGCCAGCAGCACGCGACAGGGATCAACTAATGAAAAACTGTTTTTT,CASSTRQGSTNEKLFF
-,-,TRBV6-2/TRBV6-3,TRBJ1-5,TGTGCCAGCAGTACCGGGGGGCCCCAGCATTTT,CASSTGGPQHF
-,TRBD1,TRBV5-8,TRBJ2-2,TGTGCCAGCAGCTTCTTACTTGGGACAGGGCTCACCGGGGAGCTGTTTTTT,CASSFLLGTGLTGELFF
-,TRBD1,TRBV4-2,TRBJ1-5,TGTGCCAGCAGCCAAGGACAGGGGGCCAATCAGCCCCAGCATTTT,CASSQGQGANQPQHF
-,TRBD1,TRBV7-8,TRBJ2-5,TGTGCCAGCAGTTGGGACAGGTGGAAAGAGACCCAGTACTTC,CASSWDRWKETQYF
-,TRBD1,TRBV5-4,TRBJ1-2,TGTGCCAGCAGCTTCTATGACAGGGTGGGGCCTGGCTACACCTTC,CASSFYDRVGPGYTF
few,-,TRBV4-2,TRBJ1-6,TGTGCCAGCAGCCAAGAACGGGATTCACCCCTCCACTTT,CASSQERDSPLHF
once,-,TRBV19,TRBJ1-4,TGTGCCAGTAGTATAAGGATGTCGACAACAACTAATGAAAAACTGTTTTTT,CASSIRMSTTTNEKLFF
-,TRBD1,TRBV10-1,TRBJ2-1,TGCGCCAGCAGTGACGGGACAGGGGTCAATGAGCAGTTCTTC,CASSDGTGVNEQFF
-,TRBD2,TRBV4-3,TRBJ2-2,TGCGCCAGCAGCCAAGACAGGAATAGCGGGGGGTTAGGAACCGGGGAGCTGTTTTTT,CASSQDRNSGGLGTGELFF
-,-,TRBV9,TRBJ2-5,TGTGCCAGCAGCGTAGTACAGGGAGAGACCCAGTACTTC,CASSVVQGETQYF
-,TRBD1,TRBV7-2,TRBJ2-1,TGTGCCAGCAGCTGGACCGGGACAGGGGGTGGAGGTGAGCAGTTCTTC,CASSWTGTGGGGEQFF
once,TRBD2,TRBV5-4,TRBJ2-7,TGTGCCAGCAGCTTGGGGGGAGGGACCGCCTCCTACGAGCAGTACTTC,CASSLGGGTASYEQYF
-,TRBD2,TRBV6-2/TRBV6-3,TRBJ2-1,TGTGCCAGCAGTCAGATAGCGGGGCCTTACAATGAGCAGTTCTTC,CASSQIAGPYNEQFF
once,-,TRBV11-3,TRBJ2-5,TGTGCCAGCAGCGCGAACCCCCGGGAGACCCAGTACTTC,CASSANPRETQYF
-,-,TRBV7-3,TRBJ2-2,TGTGCCAGCAGCCTAGGTCAAACCGGGGAGCTGTTTTTT,CASSLGQTGELFF
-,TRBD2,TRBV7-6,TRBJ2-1,TGTGCCAGCAGCACAGGGCTAGCGGGGAGGTTTGGTGAGCAGTTCTTC,CASSTGLAGRFGEQFF
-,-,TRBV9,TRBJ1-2,TGTGCCAGCAGCTCCCTGCGGGGGGCGCGGAGTGGCTACACCTTC,CASSSLRGARSGYTF
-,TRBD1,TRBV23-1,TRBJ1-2,TGCGCCAGCAGTGGTGGACAGGGGCCTACTATGGCCCCCAGCCCCCTCTCCTTC,CASSGGQGPTMAPSPLSF
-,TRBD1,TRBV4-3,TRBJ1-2,TGCGCCAGCAGCCAAGACGGACAGGGTAACTATGGCTACACCTTC,CASSQDGQGNYGYTF
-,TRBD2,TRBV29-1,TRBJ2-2,TGCAGCGTTGCACTAGCGGGGAGGACCGGGGAGCTGTTTTTT,CSVALAGRTGELFF
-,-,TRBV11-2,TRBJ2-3,TGTGCCAGCAGCCTCCGACAAGGGGCTCGCACAGATACGCAGTATTTT,CASSLRQGARTDTQYF
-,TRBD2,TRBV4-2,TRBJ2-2,TGTGCCAGCAGCTCCGGACTAGCGGGGAATTCCGGGGAGCTGTTTTTT,CASSSGLAGNSGELFF
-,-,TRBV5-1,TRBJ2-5,TGCGCCAGCAGCTCACAAGAGACCCAGTACTTC,CASSSQETQYF
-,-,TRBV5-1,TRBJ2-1,TGCGCCAGCAGCTTACTAGCATCCTACAATGAGCAGTTCTTC,CASSLLASYNEQFF
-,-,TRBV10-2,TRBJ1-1,TGCGCCAGCGGACAATACCGGGGGTACACTGAAGCTTTCTTT,CASGQYRGYTEAFF
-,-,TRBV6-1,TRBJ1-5,TGTGCCAGCAGTGATCCACAGGGTCAGGGGCCCCAGCATTTT,CASSDPQGQGPQHF
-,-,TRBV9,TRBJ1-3,TGTGCCAGCAGCGTAGTCCCAGGTTCCTCTGGAAACACCATATATTTT,CASSVVPGSSGNTIYF
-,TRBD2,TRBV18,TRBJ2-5,TGTGCCAGCTCACCCCTTAGCGGGGGGGAAGAGACCCAGTACTTC,CASSPLSGGEETQYF
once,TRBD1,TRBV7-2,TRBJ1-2,TGTGCCAGCAGCTTAGAGCCCGGGACAGGGGGGGATTATGGCTACACCTTC,CASSLEPGTGGDYGYTF
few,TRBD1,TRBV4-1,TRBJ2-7,TGCGCCAGCAGCCAAGAGTCCGGACAGGCCTCCTACGAGCAGTACTTC,CASSQESGQASYEQYF
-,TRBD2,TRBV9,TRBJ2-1,TGTGCCAGCAGCGCTAGCGGGGCCTACAATGAGCAGTTCTTC,CASSASGAYNEQFF